This entry lists 25 T cell receptor beta chains sequenced from one sample in a study of blood T cell repertoires in COVID-19. The method was immunoSEQ multiplex PCR; TCRdb's version includes in-frame clones alone and lacks a portion of them. The repertoire consists of some 490,000 clones, with about nine tenths occurring once and the leading ten covering just over 8%. The specimen sequenced was PBMCs or T cells enriched from blood (not recorded which). The origin of the receptors is a woman aged 60-75 years who had recovered from COVID-19.

The chain recombines TRBV5-1 with TRBJ2-2; perhaps TRBD2 as D (7 bases). The CDR3 spans 16 residues. Trimming left V 1 base short and J 0 bases short, with 10 bases between. CDR1 is SGHRS and CDR2 is YFSETQ in the germline V gene. In DNA, the CDR3 is TGCGCCAGCAGCTTGTCGGGGGGCTCGAACACCGGGGAGCTGTTTTTT. This sequence encodes CASSLSGGSNTGELFF.

This clone showed up just once. This chain connects TRBV5-6 to TRBJ2-7; D gene uncertain. This CDR3 has 16 amino acids. Germline V gene data show CDR1 as SGHDT and CDR2 as YYEEEE. The V gene lost 0 bases and the J gene lost 2 bases, with 15 bases spanning the gap. The CDR3 coding sequence is TGTGCCAGCAGCTTGGCCAAGAGGAAGCCCACCTACGAGCAGTACTTC. Its protein product is CASSLAKRKPTYEQYF.

As DNA, the CDR3 is TGTGCCAGCAGCTTAAAACTAGCGGGGGGGCCGAACACCGGGGAGCTGTTTTTT. Protein product: CASSLKLAGGPNTGELFF. The chain uses TRBV7-2 and TRBJ2-2; 13 bases line up with TRBD2. V was pared by 2 bases and J by 0 bases, with 3 bases of the junction left unmatched. CDR1 and CDR2 from the germline V gene are SGHTA and FQGNSA. CDR3 size: 18 residues. The full variable domain, with the rest looked up from reference TRBV7-2 and TRBJ2-2, is GAGVSQSPSNKVTEKGKDVELRCDPISGHTALYWYRQSLGQGLEFLIYFQGNSAPDKSGLPSDRFSAERTGGSVSTLTIQRTQQEDSAVYLCASSLKLAGGPNTGELFFGEGSRLTVL.

This clone was observed once. The chain recombines TRBV3-1 (or the pseudogene TRBV3-2) with TRBJ2-5, with D possibly being TRBD1 (5 bases). The length of the CDR3 is 16 residues. The V gene lost 0 bases and the J gene lost 5 bases, with 16 bases spanning the gap. Germline loops: CDR1 LGHDT, CDR2 YNNKEL (reference sequence). Here the CDR3 reads CASSQEGALKGETQYF. CDR3 nucleotide sequence: TGTGCCAGCAGCCAAGAAGGTGCTCTTAAGGGGGAGACCCAGTACTTC.

The chain has TRBV3-1 (or the pseudogene TRBV3-2) and TRBJ1-2, with D perhaps TRBD1 (5 bases). Trimming stripped 3 bases from V and 6 bases from J, with 5 bases between. Per germline, CDR1 LGHDT and CDR2 YNNKEL (reference sequence). This CDR3 spans 11 amino acids. The CDR3 coding sequence is TGTGCCAGCAGCCAGGGGCATGGCTACACCTTC. Translating it yields CASSQGHGYTF.

This clone was seen a handful of times. This CDR3 reads CASGRPGGTEAFF. The CDR3 coding sequence is TGTGCTAGTGGTCGCCCCGGGGGGACTGAAGCTTTCTTT. The chain has TRBV12-5 and TRBJ1-1, with D tentatively TRBD1 (5 bases). V was cut by 5 bases and J by 5 bases, with 12 bases left in between. Germline lookup yields CDR1 LGHNT and CDR2 FRNRAP. The CDR3 totals 13 residues.

The rearrangement joins TRBV30 to TRBJ2-3; D is perhaps TRBD1 (6 bases). Per the germline V gene, CDR1 is GTSNPN and CDR2 is SVGIG (reference sequence). Trimming shortened V by 0 bases and J by 0 bases, and 7 bases separated the two germline ends. The CDR3 has 14 residues. The CDR3 nucleotides read TGTGCCTGGAGTGTGGGGGCTAGCACAGATACGCAGTATTTT. This codes for CAWSVGASTDTQYF. The full variable domain, its missing parts supplied by reference TRBV30 and TRBJ2-3, is SQTIHQWPATLVQPVGSPLSLECTVEGTSNPNLYWYRQAAGRGLQLLFYSVGIGQISSEVPQNLSASRPQDRQFILSSKKLLLSDSGFYLCAWSVGASTDTQYFGPGTRLTVL.

V and J are TRBV3-1 (or the pseudogene TRBV3-2) and TRBJ2-5; D unresolved. V lost 1 base, J lost 7 bases, and 4 bases lay in between. CDR3 length equals 11 residues. Germline V CDR1 and CDR2: LGHDT, YNNKEL (reference sequence). The DNA of the CDR3 is TGTGCCAGCAGCCAAGGCGGGACCCAGTACTTC. It codes for CASSQGGTQYF.

The chain uses TRBV5-4 and TRBJ2-1; TRBD2 matches 8 bases. From germline, CDR1 is SGHNT and CDR2 YYREEE (reference sequence). V shed 5 bases, J shed 4 bases, and the junction held 5 bases outside the gene matches. This CDR3 spans 14 amino acids. The CDR3 DNA reads as TGTGCCAGCAGATCGACGGGAGGGTACAATGAGCAGTTCTTC. Translated, it gives CASRSTGGYNEQFF.

The gene calls are TRBV3-1 (or the pseudogene TRBV3-2) and TRBJ2-2, with 9 nucleotides matching TRBD1. Trimming took 4 bases from V and 3 from J; bases not matched to a gene: 3. CDR3 length equals 15 residues. Germline lookup yields CDR1 LGHDT and CDR2 YNNKEL (reference sequence). In DNA, the CDR3 is TGTGCCAGCAGCCCCCGGGACAGGGACACCGGGGAGCTGTTTTTT. Encoded protein: CASSPRDRDTGELFF.

The count of this clone is one. The V and J genes are TRBV2 and TRBJ2-2; D may be TRBD2 (5 bases). The germline gives CDR1 SNHLY, CDR2 FYNNEI. The CDR3 has 15 amino acids. Trimming removed 4 bases from V and 5 bases from J, with 14 bases in between. The CDR3 region has the DNA TGTGCCAGCAGTGGTCTAGCCCGCGGGACCGGGGAGCTGTTTTTT. This gives the protein CASSGLARGTGELFF.

The chain is built from TRBV27 and TRBJ1-5; D uncertain. The CDR3 has 14 amino acids. The germline V gene has CDR1 MNHEY and CDR2 SMNVEV (reference sequence). Trimming took off 6 bases at V and 5 bases at J, with 14 bases between the two ends. The CDR3 is CASSSLVSHQPQHF. CDR3 DNA: TGTGCCAGCAGCTCTTTAGTATCCCATCAGCCCCAGCATTTT.

The chain joins TRBV30 to TRBJ1-2; D is ambiguous. The CDR3 covers 13 residues. Trimming took 0 bases from V and 6 from J, leaving 11 bases between them. From germline, CDR1 is GTSNPN and CDR2 SVGIG (reference sequence). As DNA, the CDR3 is TGTGCCTGGAGTGTAAACCGGGTGGATGGCTACACCTTC. Translating gives CAWSVNRVDGYTF.

The chain recombines TRBV19 with TRBJ2-2; perhaps TRBD2 as D (7 bases). The CDR3 extends over 16 amino acids. Trimming left V 3 bases short and J 1 base short, with 12 bases between. Germline V CDR1 and CDR2: LNHDA, SQIVND (reference sequence). The CDR3 DNA reads as TGTGCCAGTAGTATGTTGGGGGGGCGGAACACCGGGGAGCTGTTTTTT. It encodes CASSMLGGRNTGELFF.

This sequence joins TRBV3-1 (or the pseudogene TRBV3-2) and TRBJ2-7, with 8 bases matching TRBD1. V lost 4 bases and J lost 3; bases outside the gene matches: 8. The CDR3 spans 15 residues. Per germline, CDR1 LGHDT and CDR2 YNNKEL (reference sequence). CDR3 nucleotides: TGTGCCAGCAGCCTACTCGGACAGGGCCGCTACGAGCAGTACTTC. It is translated as CASSLLGQGRYEQYF.

This chain uses TRBV6-5 with TRBJ1-1; no definite D call. The germline V and J ends were trimmed by 6 bases and 6 bases, with 11 bases remaining between them. Looked up from germline, CDR1 is MNHEY and CDR2 is SVGAGI. The length of the CDR3 is 12 residues. CDR3 amino acids: CASSHPRAEAFF. The CDR3 DNA reads TGTGCCAGCAGCCACCCCCGGGCTGAAGCTTTCTTT.

This clone was seen only once. The chain uses TRBV19 and TRBJ2-1, with a possible D match to TRBD1 (5 bases). In germline, CDR1 is LNHDA, CDR2 SQIVND (reference sequence). There are 15 residues in the CDR3. Deletions cut 6 bases from V and 0 bases from J, with 12 bases between. The CDR3 protein is CASRRQRSSYNEQFF. CDR3 coding DNA: TGTGCCAGTAGAAGACAGAGAAGCTCCTACAATGAGCAGTTCTTC.

The table lists this clone with a count of one. As DNA, the CDR3 is TGTGCTAGTGGTTTGGTACTCGCCACTGAAGCTTTCTTT. It yields the protein CASGLVLATEAFF. The V call is TRBV12-5, the J call TRBJ1-1; no definite D call. Trimming took 0 bases from V and 4 from J, leaving 6 bases between them. The CDR3 covers 13 residues. CDR1 is LGHNT, CDR2 FRNRAP, per germline. The full variable domain, its missing parts supplied by reference TRBV12-5 and TRBJ1-1, is DARVTQTPRHKVTEMGQEVTMRCQPILGHNTVFWYRQTMMQGLELLAYFRNRAPLDDSGMPKDRFSAEMPDATLATLKIQPSEPRDSAVYFCASGLVLATEAFFGQGTRLTVV.

The chain combines TRBV7-7 with TRBJ2-5, with D perhaps TRBD1 (5 bases). V was trimmed by 2 bases and J by 2 bases, leaving 18 bases between them. Per the germline V gene, CDR1 is SSHAT and CDR2 is FNYEAQ (reference sequence). The CDR3 loop spans 17 amino acids. The CDR3, as DNA: TGTGCCAGCAGCTTATACGTTGGGGCAGAATTGCAAGAGACCCAGTACTTC. It specifies CASSLYVGAELQETQYF.

The gene calls are TRBV5-1 and TRBJ2-3, with D possibly TRBD1 on 6 matching bases. The germline V gene has CDR1 SGHRS and CDR2 YFSETQ. This CDR3 region has 15 residues. Trimming took 1 base from V and 2 from J, leaving 11 bases between them. CDR3 loop: CASSLTGSLTDTQYF. As DNA, the CDR3 is TGCGCCAGCAGCTTGACAGGGTCCCTCACAGATACGCAGTATTTT.

The chain combines TRBV6-5 with TRBJ2-3; possible D gene TRBD2, 7 bases. Trimming stripped 0 bases from V and 3 bases from J, with 10 bases between. The CDR3 sequence is 15 residues long. The V gene's germline CDR1 is MNHEY and CDR2 SVGAGI. The CDR3 coding sequence is TGTGCCAGCAGTTACTCGGGGGGGCCGACAGATACGCAGTATTTT. This encodes CASSYSGGPTDTQYF.

This clone has only one observation. The gene calls are TRBV21-1 and TRBJ2-7; TRBD1 reflects the table's D call only, with no check against the DNA. TRBV21-1 is a known pseudogene. This CDR3 comprises 14 residues. CDR3: CASSKAGRAYEQYF. The CDR3 DNA reads TGTGCCAGCAGCAAAGCGGGCAGGGCCTACGAGCAGTACTTC.

This clone was seen once. Other nucleotide sequences from this sample produce the same CDR3. The chain uses TRBV7-8 and TRBJ1-2, with a tentative D call TRBD1 (5 bases). V was clipped by 5 bases and J by 7 bases, with 8 bases between them. Germline CDR1 and CDR2: SGHVS and FQNEAQ. The CDR3 loop spans 11 amino acids. The CDR3 is CASSRGGGYTF. In DNA, the CDR3 is TGTGCCAGCAGCCGGGGGGGTGGCTACACCTTC.

The rearrangement uses TRBV6-5 and TRBJ2-7; 12 nucleotides align to TRBD1. Per the germline V gene, CDR1 is MNHEY and CDR2 is SVGAGI. V trimming: 8 bases; J trimming: 4 bases; junction bases outside the gene matches: 6. CDR3 length equals 14 residues. The CDR3 DNA sequence: TGTGCCAGCTTCCGGGACAGGGGGCGATACGAGCAGTACTTC. Amino acid sequence: CASFRDRGRYEQYF.

The chain links TRBV11-2 to TRBJ1-3, with D unclear. The V end lost 6 bases, the J end lost 3 bases, and 9 bases lay between the germline ends. This CDR3 comprises 13 residues. The germline V gene encodes CDR1 SGHAT and CDR2 FQNNGV. Here the CDR3 DNA reads TGTGCCAGCAGGAGCGTTGGTGGAAACACCATATATTTT. The encoded protein is CASRSVGGNTIYF.